Sequencing of this T cell receptor (beta chain) was carried out in a study of blood T cell repertoires in COVID-19. The germline V gene has CDR1 SEHNR and CDR2 FQNEAQ (reference sequence). Trimming took 4 bases from V and 2 from J; bases not matched to a gene: 4. The CDR3 runs to 15 residues. The assay was immunoSEQ multiplex PCR, and TCRdb's table has in-frame clones only and misses some. The sample yields roughly 30,000 clones, roughly 90% seen once. The source of this sequence is a human donor in a cohort sampled during active COVID-19. The V call is TRBV7-9, the J call TRBJ2-5; 10 bases agree with TRBD2. The specimen sequenced was peripheral blood. CDR3 protein: CASSSGLAAQETQYF. In DNA form, the CDR3 reads TGTGCCAGCAGCTCCGGACTAGCGGCGCAAGAGACCCAGTACTTC.